Presented here are 9 T cell receptor beta chains from one specimen sequenced in a study of regulatory T cells in long-lasting Graves disease. Building the TCR beta libraries relied on iRepertoire HTBI primers, and CDR3 regions underwent Arm-PCR. TCRdb used MiXCR to reprocess the multiplex PCR reads, holding one entry per CDR3 protein. The top ten clones hold approximately 12% of a sample with 580,000 or so distinct CDR3 sequences, 15% to 20% of them seen once. Time point noted: newly diagnosed GD, antithyroid drugs for less than 3 months. Preparation of the TCR library used RNA extracted from PBMCs. The same data also contributed to another study, on T cells in Graves' hyperthyroidism and ophthalmopathy.

The sequencing here drew on peripheral blood mononuclear cells (PBMCs), taken at new diagnosis, from a patient treated with antithyroid drugs. The source is a man aged 18 to 30 with Graves disease.

This clonotype was observed many times. The chain joins TRBV12-3 or TRBV12-4 to TRBJ1-2, with 7 bases that match TRBD1. V gave up 4 bases and J gave up 10 bases; unmatched junction bases: 6. This CDR3 comprises 12 residues. This chain's CDR3 is CASSSWGQHYTF. CDR3 nucleotide sequence: TGTGCCAGCAGTTCCTGGGGACAGCACTACACCTTC.

The chain carries TRBV9 and TRBJ1-1; maybe TRBD1 (5 bases). V was clipped by 4 bases and J by 0 bases, with 25 bases between them. CDR3 size: 19 residues. Looked up from germline, CDR1 is SGDLS and CDR2 is YYNGEE. CDR3: CASSPRDPSVDYLNTEAFF. In nucleotides, the CDR3 is TGTGCCAGCAGCCCGCGGGACCCCTCGGTAGATTATCTGAACACTGAAGCTTTCTTT.

Ten or more counts support this clonotype. The V gene is TRBV28, the J gene TRBJ1-6, with TRBD1 matching over 11 bases. V shed 6 bases and J 9 bases; nucleotides not matched to a gene: 4. Germline-derived CDR1 and CDR2 are MDHEN and SYDVKM. The CDR3 loop spans 14 amino acids. The CDR3: CASRSGQGGSPLHF. The CDR3 bases are TGTGCCAGCAGATCGGGACAGGGGGGTTCACCCCTCCACTTT.

This clonotype appeared a few times. The J gene is TRBJ1-4, the V gene TRBV7-2; no reliable D call. This CDR3 contains 15 residues. Germline V gene data show CDR1 as SGHTA and CDR2 as FQGNSA. Trimming removed 2 bases at V and 5 bases at J, with 12 bases between. The CDR3, as DNA: TGTGCCAGCAGCTTAAGGGCAGCTTTAAATGAAAAACTGTTTTTT. It codes for CASSLRAALNEKLFF.

This clonotype was seen repeatedly, ten times or more. CDR3 region: CASSLPGAWSSYNEQFF. The CDR3 nucleotides are TGTGCCAGCAGCCTTCCAGGGGCCTGGAGCTCCTACAATGAGCAGTTCTTC. This chain connects TRBV28 to TRBJ2-1, with D maybe TRBD1 (6 bases). The CDR3 is 17 residues long. Germline assignment: CDR1 MDHEN and CDR2 SYDVKM. V lost 6 bases, J lost 0 bases, and 18 bases lay in between.

This clonotype was found many times. This chain uses TRBV30 with TRBJ2-6, with 10 nucleotides matching TRBD1. Germline-derived CDR1 and CDR2 are GTSNPN and SVGIG (reference sequence). The CDR3 runs to 18 residues. V lost 3 bases, J lost 0 bases, and 8 bases stayed unmatched. CDR3 nucleotides: TGTGCCTGGAGGACCAGGGACAGGGGATTCTCTGGGGCCAACGTCCTGACTTTC. It encodes CAWRTRDRGFSGANVLTF.

The J gene is TRBJ2-3, the V gene TRBV29-1; 8 positions agree with TRBD1. This CDR3 has 14 amino acids. V lost 6 bases to trimming and J lost 2 bases; unmatched junction nucleotides: 7. Germline V gene lookup returns CDR1 SQVTM and CDR2 ANQGSEA. The chain's CDR3 is CSVAGQEPTDTQYF. As DNA, the CDR3 is TGCAGCGTGGCGGGACAGGAGCCCACAGATACGCAGTATTTT.

The sample holds many counts of this clonotype. The V gene is TRBV7-8, the J gene TRBJ1-1, with D possibly matching TRBD1 (6 bases). This CDR3 is 14 amino acids long. Looked up from germline, CDR1 is SGHVS and CDR2 is FQNEAQ. The germline V and J ends were trimmed by 2 bases and 2 bases, with 9 bases remaining between them. For the CDR3, the DNA is TGTGCCAGCAGCTTAAGACAGGTTAACACTGAAGCTTTCTTT. It translates to CASSLRQVNTEAFF.

This clonotype showed up just a few times. This CDR3 is CASRPTSGVKSRQFF. CDR3 DNA: TGTGCCAGCAGGCCTACTAGCGGGGTAAAAAGTCGCCAGTTCTTC. This chain uses TRBV6-1 with TRBJ2-1; 10 bases match TRBD2. The CDR3 covers 15 residues. V was pared by 6 bases and J by 13 bases, with 15 bases of the junction left unmatched. In germline, CDR1 is MNHNS, CDR2 SASEGT.